These T cell receptor beta chains were read from a single sample in a study of beta chain features in type 1 diabetes. Libraries were prepared by immunoSEQ multiplex PCR; TCRdb keeps only in-frame clonotypes and omits some of them. The sample records 60,000 or so clones, 52% being singletons. Sequencing input: Tregs from blood. The receptors were sampled from a woman aged 40 to 55 with type 1 diabetes. CDR3s include the opening cysteine and the closing phenylalanine or tryptophan. D genes are given only for firm matches. A row's size may be missing; if present it is once, few, many or a size class.

>TRBJ1-3|NA|TRBV13|NA
TGTGCCAGCAGGAATTTAGGGGGAACGGCGGACACCATATATTTT
CASRNLGGTADTIYF
>TRBJ2-5|TRBD2|TRBV5-4|once
TGTGCCAGCAGCTTGACGACTAGCGGGAGTTCCCAGTACTTC
CASSLTTSGSSQYF
>TRBJ1-2|NA|TRBV28|NA
TGTGCCAGCAGTGAGACCGCAGCATCGGGGGATGGCTACACCTTC
CASSETAASGDGYTF
>TRBJ2-7|TRBD2|TRBV29-1|few
TGCAGCGTGGGTAGCGGGAGCGAGCAGTACTTC
CSVGSGSEQYF
>TRBJ2-1|NA|TRBV10-3|NA
TGTGCCATCTGGCTGGCTAGCGTGGGTGAGCAGTTCTTC
CAIWLASVGEQFF
>TRBJ2-4|NA|TRBV10-2|NA
TGCGCCAGCAGTGAGGGGCCCAAAAACATTCAGTACTTC
CASSEGPKNIQYF
>TRBJ1-6|NA|TRBV2|NA
TGTGCCAGCCAAGAAGGGGAAGGTAATTCACCCCTCCACTTT
CASQEGEGNSPLHF
>TRBJ1-1|TRBD1|TRBV15|NA
TGTGCCACCAGCAGGACAGGGTACGCTGAAGCTTTCTTT
CATSRTGYAEAFF
>TRBJ1-1|TRBD1|TRBV2|NA
TGTGCCAGCAGTGAAATTACAGGGGGCGGTCGAGCTTTCTTT
CASSEITGGGRAFF
>TRBJ2-5|TRBD1|TRBV18|once
TGTGCCAGCTCCCCAGGGACAGGCTATGAAGAGACCCAGTACTTC
CASSPGTGYEETQYF
>TRBJ2-6|NA|TRBV7-2|NA
TGTGCCAGCAGCTCCCCCTTAACAGGGTCAGGGGCCAACGTCCTGACTTTC
CASSSPLTGSGANVLTF
>TRBJ2-3|NA|TRBV7-8|NA
TGTGCCAGCAGCCGGAGAGATACGCAGTATTTT
CASSRRDTQYF
>TRBJ2-3|NA|TRBV7-6|NA
TGTGCCAGCAGCCCTAGGGGAATCACAGATACGCAGTATTTT
CASSPRGITDTQYF
>TRBJ2-2|NA|TRBV27|few
TGTGCCAGCAGTTCGAAGACTAGAGTTCGGGGCGGGGAGCTGTTTTTT
CASSSKTRVRGGELFF
>TRBJ1-2|TRBD1|TRBV14|few
TGTGCCAGCAGCCAAGAGACAGGGTTGGGCTACACCTTC
CASSQETGLGYTF
>TRBJ2-7|NA|TRBV5-1|NA
TGCGCCAGCAGCGCGAGGCCCACCGGCACCTACGAGCAGTACTTC
CASSARPTGTYEQYF
>TRBJ1-2|TRBD1|TRBV7-2|NA
TGTGCCAGCAGCTTAGCTCGGTCAGGGGGAAGTGGCTACACCTTC
CASSLARSGGSGYTF
>TRBJ1-2|TRBD1|TRBV20-1|once
TGCAGTGCCCCAACAGGGGATGGCTACACCTTC
CSAPTGDGYTF
>TRBJ1-3|NA|TRBV28|few
TGTGCCAGCAGTTTCTCCAGGGGCTCGGCTGGAAACACCATATATTTT
CASSFSRGSAGNTIYF
>TRBJ2-1|NA|TRBV5-1|few
TGCGCCAGCAGCTTGGCAACAGGGTGGAGCGATGAGCAGTTCTTC
CASSLATGWSDEQFF
>TRBJ2-1|TRBD1|TRBV28|few
TGTGCCAGCAGCGCTACTCCGGGACAGGGGGCGAATGAGCAGTTCTTC
CASSATPGQGANEQFF
>TRBJ1-5|NA|TRBV27|NA
TGTGCCAGCCACAATCAGCCCCAGCATTTT
CASHNQPQHF
>TRBJ2-6|NA|TRBV28|once
TGTGCCAGCAGTTACCACAGCATCGCCTCTGGGGCCAACGTCCTGACTTTC
CASSYHSIASGANVLTF
>TRBJ1-3|NA|TRBV7-2|NA
TGTGCCAGCAGCCTAGCCGGGACTCTGTCTGGAAACACCATATATTTT
CASSLAGTLSGNTIYF
>TRBJ2-7|TRBD2|TRBV18|NA
TGTGCCAGCTCACCAGGGGCTAGCGGTTCCTACGAGCAGTACTTC
CASSPGASGSYEQYF
>TRBJ1-2|NA|TRBV28|NA
TGTGCCAGCAGTACTGGGGGACAAGGGAGCTATGGCTACACCTTC
CASSTGGQGSYGYTF
>TRBJ1-5|TRBD1|TRBV30|few
TGTGCCTGGTCCCCGCCGGACAGGGGATATAGCAATCAGCCCCAGCATTTT
CAWSPPDRGYSNQPQHF
>TRBJ1-2|NA|TRBV18|NA
TGTGCCAGCTCACCACGGCTTGGAGTTGGTGGCTACACCTTC
CASSPRLGVGGYTF
>TRBJ2-1|TRBD2|TRBV5-1|NA
TGCGCCAGCAGCTTGGCGGCTAGCGGGTCTGTGACGAATGAGCAGTTCTTC
CASSLAASGSVTNEQFF
>TRBJ1-6|TRBD1|TRBV7-9|NA
TGTGCCAGCAGCTCCGGGACAGGGGTTAATTCACCCCTCCACTTT
CASSSGTGVNSPLHF
>TRBJ2-3|NA|TRBV20-1|NA
TGCAGTGCTAACTCCTTGAATACGCAGTATTTT
CSANSLNTQYF
>TRBJ2-7|NA|TRBV5-1|few
TGCGCCAGCAGCCTCGGGTCCTCCTACGAGCAGTACTTC
CASSLGSSYEQYF
>TRBJ2-1|TRBD1|TRBV7-2|NA
TGTGCCAGCAGCTCTCAGGGGGCGCAGATTGAGCAGTTCTTC
CASSSQGAQIEQFF
>TRBJ2-4|NA|TRBV6-1|NA
TGTGCCAGCAGTGAAGCGTATCGTGGTCAGGGCAAACTAGCCAAAAACATTCAGTACTTC
CASSEAYRGQGKLAKNIQYF
>TRBJ1-1|TRBD1|TRBV2|NA
TGTGCCAGCACACAGGGGCAAAACACTGAAGCTTTCTTT
CASTQGQNTEAFF
>TRBJ1-1|TRBD1|TRBV27|NA
TGTGCCAGCAGTGCCTACTCCCTGACAGGGACGGCTGAAGCTTTCTTT
CASSAYSLTGTAEAFF
>TRBJ1-6|TRBD1|TRBV4-3|few
TGCGCCAGCAGCCAGTACAGGGGACCCAGATCACCCCTCCACTTT
CASSQYRGPRSPLHF
>TRBJ2-1|TRBD2|TRBV7-8|NA
TGTGCCAGCAGCTTCGGTGGGGGGGTTGTAAGGAATGAGCAGTTCTTC
CASSFGGGVVRNEQFF
>TRBJ2-5|TRBD2|TRBV28|NA
TGTGCCAGCAGTCCTCTAGCGGGGGCCGTCCAAGAGACCCAGTACTTC
CASSPLAGAVQETQYF
>TRBJ1-2|TRBD1|TRBV2|NA
TGTGCCAGTGTACCCGGGACAGGGGGCTATGGCTACACCTTC
CASVPGTGGYGYTF
>TRBJ2-3|TRBD1|TRBV6-6|NA
TGTGCCAGCAGGCAAACCGACAGGGGAGATACGCAGTATTTT
CASRQTDRGDTQYF
>TRBJ1-2|TRBD1|TRBV28|NA
TGTGCCAGCAGTCCGGGGGGAGGACAGGGGGCTCGGGGCTACACCTTC
CASSPGGGQGARGYTF
>TRBJ2-1|TRBD2|TRBV27|few
TGTGCCAGCACCTCCTCGTTCGGCGGGAGAGCCTACAATGAGCAGTTCTTC
CASTSSFGGRAYNEQFF
>TRBJ2-1|NA|TRBV20-1|NA
TGCAGTGCTCAGGGGAATGAGCAGTTCTTC
CSAQGNEQFF
>TRBJ1-2|NA|TRBV2|once
TGTGCCAGCACCCCAGAGGGCTATGGCTACACCTTC
CASTPEGYGYTF
>TRBJ2-3|NA|TRBV7-2|NA
TGTGCCAGCAGCCGCGGGGGACAGGCTACAGATACGCAGTATTTT
CASSRGGQATDTQYF